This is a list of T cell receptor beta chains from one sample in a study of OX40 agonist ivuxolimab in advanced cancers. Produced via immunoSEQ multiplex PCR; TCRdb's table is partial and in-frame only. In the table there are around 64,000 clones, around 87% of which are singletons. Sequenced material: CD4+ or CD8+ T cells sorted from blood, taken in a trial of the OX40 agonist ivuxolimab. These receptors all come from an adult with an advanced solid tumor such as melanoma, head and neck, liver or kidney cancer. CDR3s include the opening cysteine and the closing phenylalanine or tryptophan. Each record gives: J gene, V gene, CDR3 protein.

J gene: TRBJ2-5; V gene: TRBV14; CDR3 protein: CASSQAWAGAGETQYF
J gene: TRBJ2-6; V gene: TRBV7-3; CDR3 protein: CASSFRAVAPGANVLTF
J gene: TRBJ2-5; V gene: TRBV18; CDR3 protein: CASSLAGGRETQYF
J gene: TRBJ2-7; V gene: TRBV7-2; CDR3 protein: CASSWGLAGAQEQYF
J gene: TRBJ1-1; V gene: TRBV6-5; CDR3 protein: CASSYSVGLENTEAFF
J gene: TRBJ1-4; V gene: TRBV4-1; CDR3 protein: CASSQERSTPSRWEKLFF
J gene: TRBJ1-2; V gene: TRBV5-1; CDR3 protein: CASSLSGSGYTF
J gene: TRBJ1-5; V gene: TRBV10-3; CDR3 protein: CAVRADSNQPQHF
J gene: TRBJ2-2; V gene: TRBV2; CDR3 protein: CASSRMNTGELFF
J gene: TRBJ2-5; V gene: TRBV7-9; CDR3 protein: CASSLGWRGGVRETQYF
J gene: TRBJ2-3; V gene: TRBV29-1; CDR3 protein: CSVDTDTQYF
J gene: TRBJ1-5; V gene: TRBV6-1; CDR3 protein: CASTLGNNQPQHF
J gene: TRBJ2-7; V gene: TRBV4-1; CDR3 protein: CASSQPGTGRYEQYF
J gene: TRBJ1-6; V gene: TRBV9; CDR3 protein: CASSVSQSNSPLHF
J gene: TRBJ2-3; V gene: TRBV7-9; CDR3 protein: CASSGSVADTQYF
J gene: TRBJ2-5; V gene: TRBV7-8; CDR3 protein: CASSPPLRAAGETQYF
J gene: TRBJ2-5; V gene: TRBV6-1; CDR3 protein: CASSGRGLAGRGQETQYF
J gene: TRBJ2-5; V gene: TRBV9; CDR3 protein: CASSATGTSGRAIETQYF
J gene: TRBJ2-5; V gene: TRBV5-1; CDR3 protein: CASRMTGETQYF
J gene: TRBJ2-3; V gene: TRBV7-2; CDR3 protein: CASSAMAPPDTQYF
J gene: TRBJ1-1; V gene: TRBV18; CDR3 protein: CASSPLISHPEAFF
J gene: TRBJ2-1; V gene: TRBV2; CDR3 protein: CASSEQGQGRYNEQFF
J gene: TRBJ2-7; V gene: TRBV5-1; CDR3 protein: CASSLAPGSSYEQYF
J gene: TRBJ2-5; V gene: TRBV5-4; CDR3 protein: CASSLAMRVGVETQYF
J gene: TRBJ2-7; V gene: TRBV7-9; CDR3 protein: CASSLEDRGLDF
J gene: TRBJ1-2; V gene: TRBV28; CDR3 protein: CASSLESLQGGGGYTF
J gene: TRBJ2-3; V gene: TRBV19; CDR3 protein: CASNSGGPPDTQYF
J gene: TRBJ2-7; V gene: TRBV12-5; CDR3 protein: CASGLGTSDSYEQYF
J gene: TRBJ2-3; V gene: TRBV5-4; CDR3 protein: CASSLVRGRDDTQYF
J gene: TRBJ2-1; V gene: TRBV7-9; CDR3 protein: CASIPTGSSYNEQFF
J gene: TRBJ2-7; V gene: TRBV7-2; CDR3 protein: CASSLLPSGSYEQYF
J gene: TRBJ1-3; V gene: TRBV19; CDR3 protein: CASAGQVTPGNTIYF
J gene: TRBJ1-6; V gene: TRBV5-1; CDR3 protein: CASSATANSPLHF
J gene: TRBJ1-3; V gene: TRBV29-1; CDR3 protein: CSGLTGGGNTIYF
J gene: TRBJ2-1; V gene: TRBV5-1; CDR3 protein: CASIRGSGENEQFF
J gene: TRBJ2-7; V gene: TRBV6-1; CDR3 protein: CASSRDIIYEQYF
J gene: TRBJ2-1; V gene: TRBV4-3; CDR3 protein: CASSQVLGWDEQFF
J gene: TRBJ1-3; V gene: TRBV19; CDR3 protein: CASSLGTRNTIYF
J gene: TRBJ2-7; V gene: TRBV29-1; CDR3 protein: CSVVLDYEQYF
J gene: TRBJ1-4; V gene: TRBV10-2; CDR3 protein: CASREGQGGKLFF
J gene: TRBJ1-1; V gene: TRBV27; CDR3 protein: CASSRTVNTEAFF
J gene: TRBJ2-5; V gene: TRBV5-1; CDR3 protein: CASSTRLAGEETQYF
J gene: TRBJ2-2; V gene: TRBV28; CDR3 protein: CASSLSGTGELFF
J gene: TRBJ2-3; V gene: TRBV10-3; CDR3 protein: CAISGHPTSPAEGTQYF
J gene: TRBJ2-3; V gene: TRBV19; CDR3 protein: CASMGYTDTQYF
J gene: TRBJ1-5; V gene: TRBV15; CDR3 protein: CATSRDGRGGQPQHF
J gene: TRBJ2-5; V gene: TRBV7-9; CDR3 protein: CASSLYGEETQYF
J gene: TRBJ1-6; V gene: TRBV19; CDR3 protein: CASRSLWTGVDSPLHF
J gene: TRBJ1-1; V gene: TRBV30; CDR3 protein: CAWSVLGGANTEAFF
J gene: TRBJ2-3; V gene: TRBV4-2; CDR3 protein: CASSPGQGVRDTQYF
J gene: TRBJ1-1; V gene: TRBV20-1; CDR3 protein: CSPRRNTEAFF
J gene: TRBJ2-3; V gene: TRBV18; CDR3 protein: CASSPPGLAATDTQYF
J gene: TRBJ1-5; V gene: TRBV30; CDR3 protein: CAWSFTGAQPQHF
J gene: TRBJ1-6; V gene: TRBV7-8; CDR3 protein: CASSLVGRGNSPLHF
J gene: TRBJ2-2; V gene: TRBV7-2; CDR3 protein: CASRRGAGTGELFF